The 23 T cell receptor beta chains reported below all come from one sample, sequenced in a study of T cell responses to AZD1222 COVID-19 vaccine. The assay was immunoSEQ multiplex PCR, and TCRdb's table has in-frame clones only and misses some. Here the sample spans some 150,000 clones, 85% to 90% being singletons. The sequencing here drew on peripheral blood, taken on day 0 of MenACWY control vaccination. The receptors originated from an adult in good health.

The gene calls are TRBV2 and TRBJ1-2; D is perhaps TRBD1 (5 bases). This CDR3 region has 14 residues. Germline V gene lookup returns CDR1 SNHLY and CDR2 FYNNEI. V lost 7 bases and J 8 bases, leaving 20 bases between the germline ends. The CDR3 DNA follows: TGTGCCAGCACCCAGGGAGCCTTTGGCGAGGGCTACACCTTC. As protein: CASTQGAFGEGYTF.

As DNA, the CDR3 is TGTGCCACCAGCAGAGATGCCGGACAGGGGTCACCCCTCCACTTT. Its protein is CATSRDAGQGSPLHF. V usage is TRBV15 and J usage is TRBJ1-6, with 9 bases aligning to TRBD1. With 0 bases clipped from V and 10 bases from J, the junction kept 4 bases outside the gene matches. There are 15 residues in the CDR3. Germline V gives CDR1 LNHNV, CDR2 YYDKDF (reference sequence).

The CDR3 coding sequence is TGCGCCAGCAGCCAAGAAGGTGGCGAGCAGTTCTTC. It yields the protein CASSQEGGEQFF. J is TRBJ2-1 and V is TRBV4-1; no firm D call. Trimming left V 0 bases short and J 10 bases short, with 7 bases between. Germline V CDR1 and CDR2: MGHRA, YSYEKL. The CDR3 length is 12 residues.

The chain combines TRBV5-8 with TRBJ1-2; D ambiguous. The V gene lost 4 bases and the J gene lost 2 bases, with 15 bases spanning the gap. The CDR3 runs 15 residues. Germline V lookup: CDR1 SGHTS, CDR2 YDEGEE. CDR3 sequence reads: CASSLDRLRNYGYTF. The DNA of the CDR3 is TGTGCCAGCAGCCTAGACCGGCTGAGGAACTATGGCTACACCTTC.

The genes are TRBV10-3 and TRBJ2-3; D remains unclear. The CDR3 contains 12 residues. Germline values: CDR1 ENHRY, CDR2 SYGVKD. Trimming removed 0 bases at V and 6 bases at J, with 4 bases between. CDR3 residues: CAISESTDTQYF. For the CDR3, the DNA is TGTGCCATCAGTGAGTCGACGGATACGCAGTATTTT.

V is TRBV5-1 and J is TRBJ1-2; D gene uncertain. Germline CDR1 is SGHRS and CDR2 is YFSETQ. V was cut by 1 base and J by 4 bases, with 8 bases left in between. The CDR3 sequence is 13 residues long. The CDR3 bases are TGCGCCAGCAGCTTGAGCCAGACCTATGGCTACACCTTC. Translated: CASSLSQTYGYTF.

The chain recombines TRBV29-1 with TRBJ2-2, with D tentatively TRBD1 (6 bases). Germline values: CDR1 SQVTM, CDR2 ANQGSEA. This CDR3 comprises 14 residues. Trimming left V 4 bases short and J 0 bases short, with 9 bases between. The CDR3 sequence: CSVVNRANTGELFF. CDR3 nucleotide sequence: TGCAGCGTTGTAAACAGGGCGAACACCGGGGAGCTGTTTTTT.

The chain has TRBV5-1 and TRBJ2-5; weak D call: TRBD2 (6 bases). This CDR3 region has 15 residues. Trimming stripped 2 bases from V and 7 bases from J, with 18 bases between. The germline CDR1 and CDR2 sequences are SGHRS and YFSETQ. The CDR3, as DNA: TGCGCCAGCAGCTTCCTCGGGACCTCAGCGGGGACCCAGTACTTC. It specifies CASSFLGTSAGTQYF.

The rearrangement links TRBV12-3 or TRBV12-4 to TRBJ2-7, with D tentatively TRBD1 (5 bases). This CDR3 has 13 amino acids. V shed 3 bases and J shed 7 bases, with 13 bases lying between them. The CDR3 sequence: CASSFIWAGEQYF. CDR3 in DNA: TGTGCCAGCAGTTTCATCTGGGCAGGGGAGCAGTACTTC.

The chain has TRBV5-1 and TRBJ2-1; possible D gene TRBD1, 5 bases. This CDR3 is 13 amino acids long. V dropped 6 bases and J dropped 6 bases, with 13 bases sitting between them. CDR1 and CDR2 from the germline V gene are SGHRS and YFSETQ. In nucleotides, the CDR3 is TGCGCCAGCAAGGGGCCTCCCGGCAATGAGCAGTTCTTC. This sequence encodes CASKGPPGNEQFF.

The chain's CDR3 is CASSHRGLAVYEQYF. CDR3 nucleotide sequence: TGTGCCAGCAGCCACAGAGGTCTAGCGGTCTACGAGCAGTACTTC. The chain joins TRBV14 to TRBJ2-7; TRBD2 agrees at 7 bases. The germline V gene has CDR1 SGHDN and CDR2 FVKESK. The ends lost 3 bases at V and 3 bases at J; junction bases unmatched: 8. The CDR3 runs to 15 residues.

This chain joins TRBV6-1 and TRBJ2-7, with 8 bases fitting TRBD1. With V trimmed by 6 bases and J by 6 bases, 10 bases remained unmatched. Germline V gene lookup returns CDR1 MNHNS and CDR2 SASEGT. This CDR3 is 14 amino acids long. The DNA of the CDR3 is TGTGCCAGCAGCCTCCAGGGGGCGCCCGGCGAGCAGTACTTC. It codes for CASSLQGAPGEQYF.

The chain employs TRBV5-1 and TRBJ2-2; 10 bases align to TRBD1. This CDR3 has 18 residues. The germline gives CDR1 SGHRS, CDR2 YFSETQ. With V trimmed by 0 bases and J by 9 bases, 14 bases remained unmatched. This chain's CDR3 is CASSLAGGTGASNRELFF. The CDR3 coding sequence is TGCGCCAGCAGCTTGGCCGGCGGGACAGGGGCTTCGAATCGGGAGCTGTTTTTT.

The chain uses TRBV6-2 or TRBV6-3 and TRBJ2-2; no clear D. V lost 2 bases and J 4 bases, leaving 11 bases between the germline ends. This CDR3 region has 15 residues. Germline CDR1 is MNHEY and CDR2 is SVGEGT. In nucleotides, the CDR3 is TGTGCCAGCAGTTACCCCCGCAGTGGCACCGGGGAGCTGTTTTTT. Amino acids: CASSYPRSGTGELFF.

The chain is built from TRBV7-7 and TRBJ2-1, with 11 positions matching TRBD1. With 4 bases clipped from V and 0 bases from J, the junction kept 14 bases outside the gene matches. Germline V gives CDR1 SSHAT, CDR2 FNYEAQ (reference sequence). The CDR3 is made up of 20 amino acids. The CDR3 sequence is CASSWGPGQGVMGSYNEQFF. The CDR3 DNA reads TGTGCCAGCAGCTGGGGCCCGGGACAGGGGGTAATGGGCTCCTACAATGAGCAGTTCTTC.

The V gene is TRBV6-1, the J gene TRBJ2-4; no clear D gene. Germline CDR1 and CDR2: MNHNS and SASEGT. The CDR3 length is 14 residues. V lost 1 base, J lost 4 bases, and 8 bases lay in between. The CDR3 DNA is TGTGCCAGCAGTGAAGTCGACGGGAAAAACATTCAGTACTTC. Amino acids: CASSEVDGKNIQYF.

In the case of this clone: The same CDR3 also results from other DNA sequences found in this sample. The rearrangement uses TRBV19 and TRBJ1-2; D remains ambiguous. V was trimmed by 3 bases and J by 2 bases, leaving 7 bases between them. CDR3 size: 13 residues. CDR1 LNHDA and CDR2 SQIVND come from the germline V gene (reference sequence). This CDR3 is CASSIGGNYGYTF. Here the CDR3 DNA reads TGTGCCAGTAGTATCGGAGGCAACTATGGCTACACCTTC.

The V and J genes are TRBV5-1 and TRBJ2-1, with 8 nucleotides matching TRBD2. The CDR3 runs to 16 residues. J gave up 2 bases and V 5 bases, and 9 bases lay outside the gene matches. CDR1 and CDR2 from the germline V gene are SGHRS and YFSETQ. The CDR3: CASRSFTSGTYNEQFF. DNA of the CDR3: TGCGCCAGCAGATCCTTCACTAGCGGCACCTACAATGAGCAGTTCTTC.

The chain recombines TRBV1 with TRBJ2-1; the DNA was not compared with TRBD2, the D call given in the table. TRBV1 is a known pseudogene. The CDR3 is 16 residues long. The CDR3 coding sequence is TGCACCAGCAGCCAAGAGGGACTAGCGGGCGAGAATGAGCAGTTCTTC. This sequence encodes CTSSQEGLAGENEQFF.

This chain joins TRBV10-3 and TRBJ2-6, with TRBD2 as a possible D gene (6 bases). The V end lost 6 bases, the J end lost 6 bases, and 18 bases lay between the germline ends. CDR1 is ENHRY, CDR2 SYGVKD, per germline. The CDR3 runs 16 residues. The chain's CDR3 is CAISRDSTLVANVLTF. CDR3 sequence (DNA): TGTGCCATCAGCCGGGACTCCACTCTGGTGGCCAACGTCCTGACTTTC.

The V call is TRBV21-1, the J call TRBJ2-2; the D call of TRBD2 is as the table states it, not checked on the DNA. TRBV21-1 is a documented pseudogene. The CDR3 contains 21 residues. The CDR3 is CASSKAQPGTSGREGTGELFF. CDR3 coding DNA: TGTGCCAGCAGCAAGGCACAACCCGGGACTAGCGGGAGGGAGGGCACCGGGGAGCTGTTTTTT.

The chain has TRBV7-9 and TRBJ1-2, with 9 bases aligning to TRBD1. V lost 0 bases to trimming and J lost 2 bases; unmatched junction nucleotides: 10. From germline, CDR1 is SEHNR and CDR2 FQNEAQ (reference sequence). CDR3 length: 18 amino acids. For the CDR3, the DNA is TGTGCCAGCAGCTTAGCACAGGGGGCCACTGACCTGAACTATGGCTACACCTTC. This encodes CASSLAQGATDLNYGYTF.

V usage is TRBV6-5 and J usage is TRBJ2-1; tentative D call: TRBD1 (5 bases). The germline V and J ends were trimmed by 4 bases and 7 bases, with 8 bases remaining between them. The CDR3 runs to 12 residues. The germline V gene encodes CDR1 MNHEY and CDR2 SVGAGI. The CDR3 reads CASSFRVNEQFF. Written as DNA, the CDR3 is TGTGCCAGCAGTTTCAGGGTAAATGAGCAGTTCTTC.